Below are 10 T cell receptor beta chains sequenced from a single sample in a study of identical twins. TCRdb ran MiXCR on the 5' RACE reads and lists one entry per CDR3 protein. There are under 250,000 distinct CDR3 sequences in the sample; more than 6.5% occur only once, and approximately 2% lies in the top ten. This sample also appeared in a second study, on yellow fever vaccine responses in identical twins.

Sample: memory (CD45RO+) T cells sorted from blood. The source is a woman aged 18-29 years in good health.

At least ten counts were recorded for this clonotype. The genes are TRBV7-2 and TRBJ2-3; 11 bases align to TRBD1. The germline V gene encodes CDR1 SGHTA and CDR2 FQGNSA. CDR3 length: 16 amino acids. V lost 0 bases and J lost 5; bases outside the gene matches: 4. The CDR3 DNA is TGTGCCAGCAGCTTAGCCGGACAGGGGGCAGGAGATACGCAGTATTTT. It is translated as CASSLAGQGAGDTQYF.

This clonotype was counted a few times. The rearrangement links TRBV12-3 or TRBV12-4 to TRBJ2-6, with D hard to call. V lost 6 bases to trimming and J lost 3 bases, with 12 bases between them. The CDR3 extends over 15 amino acids. The DNA of the CDR3 is TGTGCCAGCAGATTGATGGGGTTTGGGGCCAACGTCCTGACTTTC. Translating it yields CASRLMGFGANVLTF.

This clonotype came up many times. The rearrangement joins TRBV28 to TRBJ2-5; 11 nucleotides align to TRBD1. Germline V gene lookup returns CDR1 MDHEN and CDR2 SYDVKM. Trimming at V came to 5 bases and at J to 5 bases, leaving 7 bases not matched to a gene. The CDR3 runs 15 residues. Here the CDR3 reads CASSEGTGGWETQYF. In DNA form, the CDR3 reads TGTGCCAGCAGTGAAGGGACAGGGGGTTGGGAGACCCAGTACTTC.

This clonotype has ten or more counts. The rearrangement links TRBV20-1 to TRBJ2-1, with TRBD2 identical over 8 bases. This CDR3 is built from 13 residues. Germline loops: CDR1 DFQATT, CDR2 SNEGSKA (reference sequence). The V gene end was trimmed by 6 bases and the J gene end by 12 bases; junction bases not matched to a gene: 13. CDR3 residues: CSARTSKYWVQFF. The CDR3 region has the DNA TGCAGTGCCCGGACTAGCAAATATTGGGTGCAGTTCTTC.

This clonotype was detected ten times or more. The chain links TRBV7-3 to TRBJ2-3; 12 bases line up with TRBD2. CDR1 is SGHTA and CDR2 is FQGTGA in the germline V gene. J lost 1 base, V lost 4 bases, and 12 bases had no gene match. This CDR3 region has 19 residues. CDR3 region: CASSSTKGTSGSGTDTQYF. The CDR3 DNA reads TGTGCCAGCAGCTCCACAAAGGGGACTAGCGGGTCGGGCACAGATACGCAGTATTTT.

The chain couples TRBV6-1 to TRBJ1-2, with D maybe TRBD1 (6 bases). The germline CDR1 and CDR2 sequences are MNHNS and SASEGT. The CDR3 has 15 amino acids. Trimming shortened V by 5 bases and J by 8 bases, and 21 bases separated the two germline ends. The CDR3 DNA reads as TGTGCCAGCAGTATAACAGGGAAAGCGGTAATGGGCTACACCTTC. It yields the protein CASSITGKAVMGYTF.

This clonotype showed up many times. This chain uses TRBV20-1 with TRBJ2-7; no clear D gene. This CDR3 spans 13 amino acids. Germline V CDR1 and CDR2: DFQATT, SNEGSKA (reference sequence). The V and J ends lost 4 bases and 1 base respectively, with 11 bases between them. CDR3 in amino acids: CSAINTASYEQYF. CDR3 DNA sequence: TGCAGTGCTATTAACACGGCTTCCTACGAGCAGTACTTC.

The CDR3 loop reads CATPTGRDRENIQYF. The CDR3 DNA reads TGTGCCACCCCAACGGGCCGGGACAGAGAAAACATTCAGTACTTC. The chain is built from TRBV24-1 and TRBJ2-4; TRBD1 matches at 7 bases. V lost 9 bases to trimming and J lost 5 bases; unmatched junction nucleotides: 12. The length of the CDR3 is 15 residues. CDR1 and CDR2 (germline): KGHDR, SFDVKD.

V usage is TRBV2 and J usage is TRBJ2-3; the D is unclear. The CDR3 extends over 14 amino acids. The V end lost 6 bases, the J end lost 5 bases, and 15 bases lay between the germline ends. Germline V gene lookup returns CDR1 SNHLY and CDR2 FYNNEI. The CDR3 loop is CASRGPRSLDTQYF. The CDR3 DNA is TGTGCCAGCAGAGGGCCCCGATCCTTAGATACGCAGTATTTT. Filled out from reference TRBV2 and TRBJ2-3, the complete variable domain reads EPEVTQTPSHQVTQMGQEVILRCVPISNHLYFYWYRQILGQKVEFLVSFYNNEISEKSEIFDDQFSVERPDGSNFTLKIRSTKLEDSAMYFCASRGPRSLDTQYFGPGTRLTVL.

The sample holds many counts of this clonotype. This sequence joins TRBV29-1 and TRBJ2-7; no firm D call. Looked up from germline, CDR1 is SQVTM and CDR2 is ANQGSEA. V shed 7 bases and J shed 3 bases, with 16 bases lying between them. The CDR3 is 13 residues long. The CDR3 nucleotides read TGCAGCGCCGCAATGCAGCCGGGCTACGAGCAGTACTTC. Amino acids: CSAAMQPGYEQYF.